A selection of T cell receptor beta chains follows, all from one sample in a study of shared clonotypes between healthy human individuals. Assay used: immunoSEQ multiplex PCR; TCRdb lists only in-frame clones, some missing. The data contain 750,000 to 1,000,000 clones, around 92% of them singletons. Sequencing used naive CD8+ T cells sorted from blood. The source of these receptors is a man younger than 45 in good health. CDR3s include the opening cysteine and the closing phenylalanine or tryptophan. The order of the fields is D gene, V gene, clone size, J gene, CDR3 protein, CDR3 DNA. A D gene is named only where the DNA matches it firmly. Expanded clones get a size class; other rows say once, few or many, or leave the size out.

NA,TRBV7-9,once,TRBJ2-2,CASSLGQGGTGELFF,TGTGCCAGCAGCTTAGGCCAGGGTGGGACCGGGGAGCTGTTTTTT
NA,TRBV11-2,once,TRBJ2-7,CASSPWTDPYEQYF,TGTGCCAGCAGCCCCTGGACGGATCCCTACGAGCAGTACTTC
NA,TRBV27,NA,TRBJ1-1,CASSLTSATVDEAFF,TGTGCCAGCAGTTTAACGAGTGCGACGGTAGATGAAGCTTTCTTT
TRBD2,TRBV27,NA,TRBJ2-5,CASSSSGSKTQYF,TGTGCCAGCAGTTCTAGCGGGAGTAAGACCCAGTACTTC
TRBD2,TRBV27,many,TRBJ2-1,CASQTSGTNNEQFF,TGTGCCAGTCAGACTAGCGGGACCAACAATGAGCAGTTCTTC
NA,TRBV30,NA,TRBJ2-1,CAWSTENGVYNEQFF,TGTGCCTGGAGTACGGAAAACGGGGTTTACAATGAGCAGTTCTTC
NA,TRBV11-2,once,TRBJ2-5,CASSLSAASQETQYF,TGTGCCAGCAGCTTAAGTGCGGCGAGCCAAGAGACCCAGTACTTC
TRBD2,TRBV27,NA,TRBJ2-2,CASSGGGTGELFF,TGTGCCAGCAGTGGGGGGGGCACCGGGGAGCTGTTTTTT
NA,TRBV6-6,NA,TRBJ2-2,CASTNRFGTGELFF,TGTGCCAGCACCAACAGGTTCGGCACCGGGGAGCTGTTTTTT
NA,TRBV2,NA,TRBJ1-2,CASSEITVYGYTF,TGTGCCAGCAGTGAAATCACAGTCTATGGCTACACCTTC
TRBD2,TRBV7-9,NA,TRBJ2-7,CASSSGTSHEQYF,TGTGCCAGCAGTTCCGGGACTAGCCACGAGCAGTACTTC
NA,TRBV5-1,NA,TRBJ2-1,CASSLKHQNNEQFF,TGCGCCAGCAGCTTGAAGCATCAGAACAATGAGCAGTTCTTC
NA,TRBV7-2,NA,TRBJ2-5,CASSLGGLETQYF,TGTGCCAGCAGCTTAGGAGGGTTGGAGACCCAGTACTTC
TRBD1,TRBV4-3,once,TRBJ1-5,CASSQFSTGGDQPQHF,TGCGCCAGCAGCCAATTTTCCACAGGGGGTGATCAGCCCCAGCATTTT
NA,TRBV11-3,NA,TRBJ2-1,CASSSLAATYNEQFF,TGTGCCAGCAGCTCTTTAGCGGCGACCTACAATGAGCAGTTCTTC
NA,TRBV6-1,NA,TRBJ2-1,CASSVRTESYNEQFF,TGTGCCAGCAGTGTGAGGACAGAGAGTTACAATGAGCAGTTCTTC
NA,TRBV27,NA,TRBJ2-7,CASSLLGEIEYEQYF,TGTGCCAGCAGTTTATTAGGGGAGATTGAGTACGAGCAGTACTTC
TRBD2,TRBV6-4,NA,TRBJ2-7,CASSVASGDSYEQYF,TGTGCCAGCAGTGTGGCTAGCGGGGACTCCTACGAGCAGTACTTC
NA,TRBV9,NA,TRBJ1-5,CASSGGSGANQPQHF,TGTGCCAGCAGCGGGGGGTCAGGGGCCAATCAGCCCCAGCATTTT
TRBD1,TRBV5-4,NA,TRBJ1-1,CASSPQGPQTEAFF,TGTGCCAGCAGCCCACAGGGGCCGCAAACTGAAGCTTTCTTT
NA,TRBV6-4,NA,TRBJ2-5,CASPKGETQYF,TGTGCCAGCCCTAAGGGGGAGACCCAGTACTTC
NA,TRBV9,NA,TRBJ2-3,CASSEGDTQYF,TGTGCCAGCAGCGAGGGAGATACGCAGTATTTT